This T cell receptor beta chain was identified during a study of T cell responses to AZD1222 COVID-19 vaccine. Some clones are missing from TCRdb's copy, which holds only in-frame ones; the method was immunoSEQ multiplex PCR. The table records 150,000 to 160,000 clones, over 70% of them present only once. Looked up from germline, CDR1 is SGHTA and CDR2 is FQGNSA. The length of the CDR3 is 12 residues. Trimming shortened V by 10 bases and J by 3 bases, and 10 bases separated the two germline ends. This sample comprised peripheral blood, obtained 28 days after the second AZD1222 dose. The TCR comes from an adult who received the AZD1222 COVID-19 vaccine. The genes are TRBV7-2 and TRBJ2-1; tentative D call: TRBD1 (6 bases). This chain's CDR3 is CATGEIYNEQFF. The CDR3 bases are TGTGCCACAGGGGAGATCTACAATGAGCAGTTCTTC.